Listed here are 19 T cell receptor beta chains from one sample, sequenced in a study of Graves' ophthalmopathy and Graves' hyperthyroidism. Amplified material comprised TCR beta CDR3 regions derived from RNA transcripts. Investigators did first-round RT-PCR with HTBI primers, then second-round multiplex PCR. TCRdb re-analysed the multiplex PCR reads in MiXCR, keeping a single row per CDR3 protein. The repertoire holds some 350,000 distinct CDR3 sequences, with 15% to 20% as singletons. The sample taken for sequencing was peripheral blood. The receptor source for this set is an adult woman with stable Graves' hyperthyroidism.

In its sample, this clonotype was seen many times. V and J are TRBV20-1 and TRBJ2-5; no firm D call. The CDR3 consists of 15 residues. Germline V gene sequence: CDR1 DFQATT, CDR2 SNEGSKA (reference sequence). Trimming cost V 0 bases and J 4 bases, with 15 bases left between them. The CDR3 nucleotides are TGCAGTGCTAGAGAGACGATAGGTTGGGGAGAGACCCAGTACTTC. It yields the protein CSARETIGWGETQYF.

This clonotype was picked up many times. Here the CDR3 DNA reads TGTGCCACCAGCAGTCCGGGACAGGGGCCGGCTGGAAACACCATATATTTT. Translation: CATSSPGQGPAGNTIYF. The V and J genes are TRBV15 and TRBJ1-3; 10 bases line up with TRBD1. CDR1 and CDR2 from the germline V gene are LNHNV and YYDKDF (reference sequence). The CDR3 spans 17 residues. J was trimmed by 2 bases and V by 3 bases; bases with no gene match: 7.

This clonotype was seen ten or more times. The chain uses TRBV4-1 and TRBJ1-2; 8 nucleotides line up with TRBD1. The CDR3 is 16 amino acids. V shed 2 bases, J shed 5 bases, and the junction held 10 bases outside the gene matches. CDR1 and CDR2 from the germline V gene are MGHRA and YSYEKL. CDR3 sequence: CASSQTGQGLRYGYTF. CDR3 coding DNA: TGCGCCAGCAGCCAAACCGGACAGGGCCTGAGATATGGCTACACCTTC.

This clonotype was detected ten times or more. The chain employs TRBV6-2 or TRBV6-3 and TRBJ2-5; tentative D call: TRBD1 (7 bases). V was cut by 7 bases and J by 9 bases, with 30 bases left in between. Germline-derived CDR1 and CDR2 are MNHEY and SVGEGT. The CDR3 loop spans 17 amino acids. CDR3 DNA: TGTGCCAGCACCAAGGCAGGGGGGATTTCAACCTTCGTGCCCCAGTACTTC. It encodes CASTKAGGISTFVPQYF.

The chain employs TRBV7-9 and TRBJ2-5; no clear D gene. The CDR3 is made up of 15 amino acids. CDR1 SEHNR and CDR2 FQNEAQ come from the germline V gene (reference sequence). V gave up 5 bases and J gave up 2 bases, with 15 bases separating them. The CDR3 loop is CASSNRNLGQETQYF. The CDR3 region has the DNA TGTGCCAGCAGCAATCGCAATCTCGGACAAGAGACCCAGTACTTC.

As to this clonotype: A read error is possible here, since a much larger clone lies one base away. The V call is TRBV5-8, the J call TRBJ2-7; 7 bases map to TRBD1. CDR1 and CDR2 from the germline V gene are SGHTS and YDEGEE. The CDR3 totals 13 residues. The CDR3: CASSVRQGYDQYF. The CDR3 bases are TGTGCCAGCAGCGTACGACAGGGTTACGATCAGTACTTC.

The chain joins TRBV9 to TRBJ2-3; D is undetermined. The CDR3 covers 15 residues. V was pared by 0 bases and J by 4 bases, with 12 bases between. Looked up from germline, CDR1 is SGDLS and CDR2 is YYNGEE. CDR3 protein: CASSVGQSAADTQYF. CDR3 nucleotides: TGTGCCAGCAGCGTAGGCCAGTCCGCGGCAGATACGCAGTATTTT.

This clonotype was counted many times. The rearrangement joins TRBV30 to TRBJ1-1; TRBD1 matches at 8 bases. V shed 5 bases, J shed 1 base, and the junction held 9 bases outside the gene matches. The CDR3 has 15 residues. CDR1 is GTSNPN and CDR2 is SVGIG in the germline V gene (reference sequence). This CDR3 is CAWQRQGRGNTEAFF. As DNA, the CDR3 is TGTGCCTGGCAAAGACAGGGGAGGGGGAACACTGAAGCTTTCTTT.

This clonotype was recorded many times. The rearrangement links TRBV5-1 to TRBJ2-7; 11 nucleotides agree with TRBD1. The CDR3 is 15 amino acids. Losses at the gene ends were 4 bases for V and 6 bases for J; bases not matched to a gene: 9. The germline gives CDR1 SGHRS, CDR2 YFSETQ. The CDR3 protein is CASSGAGTGGVEQYF. As DNA, the CDR3 is TGCGCCAGCAGCGGCGCCGGGACAGGGGGAGTCGAGCAGTACTTC.

In its sample, this clonotype was seen many times. CDR3 coding DNA: TGTGCCAGCAGCCCAAGTTTACCGACGCGGCCGGGCACTGAAGCTTTCTTT. This codes for CASSPSLPTRPGTEAFF. The V and J genes are TRBV27 and TRBJ1-1; D ambiguous. Trimming took 6 bases from V and 4 from J, leaving 24 bases between them. The germline V gene has CDR1 MNHEY and CDR2 SMNVEV (reference sequence). This CDR3 spans 17 amino acids.

This clonotype has at least ten counts. The chain is built from TRBV9 and TRBJ2-7; 11 bases are a match to TRBD2. CDR1 is SGDLS and CDR2 is YYNGEE in the germline V gene. V lost 5 bases to trimming and J lost 4 bases; unmatched junction nucleotides: 14. This CDR3 is 17 amino acids long. The CDR3 DNA sequence: TGTGCCAGCAGTCTTAAACCGCCGGGACTAGCGGCATACGAGCAGTACTTC. Its protein product is CASSLKPPGLAAYEQYF. Based on the CDR3 plus reference TRBV9 and TRBJ2-7, the full variable domain is DSGVTQTPKHLITATGQRVTLRCSPRSGDLSVYWYQQSLDQGLQFLIQYYNGEERAKGNILERFSAQQFPDLHSELNLSSLELGDSALYFCASSLKPPGLAAYEQYFGPGTRLTVT.

This clonotype was recorded many times. Compared with germline, one end of the junction differs, possibly owing to a read error. CDR3 amino acids: CASSKATGGGETQYF. The CDR3 region has the DNA TGTGCCAGCAGTAAAGCGACAGGGGGTGGAGAGACCCAGTACTTC. This chain joins TRBV6-1 and TRBJ2-5; 9 bases are shared with TRBD1. Germline loops: CDR1 MNHNS, CDR2 SASEGT. This CDR3 comprises 15 residues.

Details on this clonotype: It may be a read error: a sequence one base away is much more abundant. The chain recombines TRBV30 with TRBJ1-5; TRBD1 aligns across 7 bases. Trimming removed 8 bases from V and 4 bases from J; junction bases left unmatched: 14. Germline lookup yields CDR1 GTSNPN and CDR2 SVGIG (reference sequence). The CDR3 has 15 residues. CDR3 nucleotides: TGTGCCCGGAAGCCTCGACAGGGAATAAATCAGCCCCAGCATTTT. This gives the protein CARKPRQGINQPQHF.

A remark on this clonotype: One end of the junction varies from germline; a read error may be responsible. The chain couples TRBV11-2 to TRBJ2-2; D gene uncertain. Germline assignment: CDR1 SGHAT and CDR2 FQNNGV. The CDR3 has 11 amino acids. The CDR3 spells CSSSLTGELFF. The CDR3 bases are TGTTCCAGCTCCCTGACCGGGGAGCTGTTTTTT.

This clonotype came up many times. V is TRBV19 and J is TRBJ1-1; 9 bases are shared with TRBD1. Germline lookup yields CDR1 LNHDA and CDR2 SQIVND (reference sequence). V was pared by 10 bases and J by 5 bases, with 8 bases of the junction left unmatched. The CDR3 sequence is 13 residues long. The CDR3 here is CAISGQGGTEAFF. The CDR3 DNA follows: TGTGCCATTTCGGGACAGGGCGGGACTGAAGCTTTCTTT.

This clonotype was recorded many times. The chain carries TRBV12-3 or TRBV12-4 and TRBJ2-4, with D possibly being TRBD1 (6 bases). The CDR3 is made up of 15 amino acids. Trimming left V 3 bases short and J 5 bases short, with 14 bases between. The CDR3 bases are TGTGCCAGCAGTTTTAAAGGGGCAGGGGAAAACATTCAGTACTTC. As protein: CASSFKGAGENIQYF.

Comments on this clonotype: A read error may explain this, as a much larger clone is one base away. V usage is TRBV5-5 and J usage is TRBJ2-7; D is tentatively TRBD1 or TRBD2 (5 bases each). The V end lost 4 bases, the J end lost 6 bases, and 23 bases lay between the germline ends. Germline V gives CDR1 SGHKS, CDR2 YYEKEE (reference sequence). The CDR3 runs to 16 residues. The chain's CDR3 is CASSKNTGAGSTEQYF. CDR3 nucleotide sequence: TGTGCCAGCAGCAAAAATACCGGGGCAGGGTCTACCGAGCAGTACTTC.

Many counts were recorded for this clonotype. V is TRBV20-1 and J is TRBJ1-1; TRBD1 agrees at 9 bases. The CDR3 has 16 amino acids. The germline gives CDR1 DFQATT, CDR2 SNEGSKA (reference sequence). V lost 1 base to trimming and J lost 7 bases; unmatched junction nucleotides: 13. CDR3 in amino acids: CSARGRTGVRVNEAFF. CDR3 DNA: TGCAGTGCTAGAGGTCGGACAGGGGTAAGGGTCAATGAAGCTTTCTTT.

The chain recombines TRBV11-2 with TRBJ1-6; D remains ambiguous. The CDR3 spans 15 residues. From germline, CDR1 is SGHAT and CDR2 FQNNGV. V was shortened by 1 base and J by 7 bases, with 11 bases between the two germline ends. The CDR3 DNA reads as TGTGCCAGCAGCTTAGCCCCCGGCACCAATTCACCCCTCCACTTT. It translates to CASSLAPGTNSPLHF.